This T cell receptor beta chain was sequenced during a study of human T cells and chemical hapten exposure. Overall study results and limits: TCRs above 1 in 1000 frequency did not change with DPC sensitization.

Regarding this clonotype: Its antigen is currently unknown.

From the RACE reads, TCRdb called clonotypes with MiXCR, one entry per CDR3 protein. In the table there are approximately 90,000 distinct CDR3 sequences, approximately 9% of which are singletons. Specified time point: pre-sensitization, week 0. Treatment here: therapeutic diphenylcyclopropenone sensitization with weekly scalp DPC. Each patch test followed a blood draw. Germline V gene sequence: CDR1 DFQATT, CDR2 SNEGSKA (reference sequence). CDR3 size: 18 residues. V was shortened by 4 bases and J by 3 bases, with 28 bases between the two germline ends. The sample was whole blood, taken in connection with sensitization to the hapten diphenylcyclopropenone (DPC). This chain joins TRBV20-1 and TRBJ2-7; D tentatively reads TRBD1 or TRBD2 (7 bases each). The receptor was isolated from a man aged 35 to 55 with alopecia areata. Some clones in this sample may be carry-over from other donors' samples. This chain's CDR3 is CSAKGRDSGFLFLYEQYF. CDR3 sequence (DNA): TGCAGTGCTAAAGGGAGGGACAGTGGTTTCCTTTTTCTCTACGAGCAGTACTTC.